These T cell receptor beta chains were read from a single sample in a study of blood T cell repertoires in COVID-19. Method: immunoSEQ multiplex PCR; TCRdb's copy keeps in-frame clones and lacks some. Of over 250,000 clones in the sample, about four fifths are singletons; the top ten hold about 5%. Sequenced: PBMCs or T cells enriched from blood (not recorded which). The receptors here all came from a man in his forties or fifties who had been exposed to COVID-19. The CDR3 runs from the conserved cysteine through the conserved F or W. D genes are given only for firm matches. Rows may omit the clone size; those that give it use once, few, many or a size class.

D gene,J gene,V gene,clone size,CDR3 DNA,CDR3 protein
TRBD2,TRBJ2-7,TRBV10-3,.,TGTGCCATCAACGGGACTAGCGGGAGGCCAGTCAGTTACGAGCAGTACTTC,CAINGTSGRPVSYEQYF
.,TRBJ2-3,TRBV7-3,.,TGTGCCAGCAGCTTGGTCGGAGATACGCAGTATTTT,CASSLVGDTQYF
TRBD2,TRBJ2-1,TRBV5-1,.,TGCGCCAGCAGCCTGGGGACGGTAGCGGGAGGTTTGAGGGTCTTC,CASSLGTVAGGLRVF
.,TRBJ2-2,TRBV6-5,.,TGTGCCAGCAGTTTGGGGGGCACCGGGGAGCTGTTTTTT,CASSLGGTGELFF
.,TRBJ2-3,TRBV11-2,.,TGTGCCAGCAGCCTGGTGACAGTTAGCACAGATACGCAGTATTTT,CASSLVTVSTDTQYF
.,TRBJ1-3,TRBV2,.,TGTGCCAGCAGTGAGAAAATGTTGGCAGTCGGAAACACCATATATTTT,CASSEKMLAVGNTIYF
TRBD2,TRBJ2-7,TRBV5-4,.,TGTGCCAGCAGCTTGTCCCTAGCGGGAGGGTCTTACGAGCAGTACTTC,CASSLSLAGGSYEQYF
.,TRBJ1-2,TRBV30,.,TGTGCCTGGAGGGGGAACAGGGCGGAATATGGCTACACCTTC,CAWRGNRAEYGYTF
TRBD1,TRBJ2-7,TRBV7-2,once,TGTGCCAGCAGCTACACAGGGGGTTTCATTGGGGGCGAGCAGTACTTC,CASSYTGGFIGGEQYF
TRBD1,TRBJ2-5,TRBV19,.,TGTGCCAGTAGTATAGGGACAGGGCTGCAAGAGACCCAGTACTTC,CASSIGTGLQETQYF
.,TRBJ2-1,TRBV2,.,TGTGCCAGCAGTCTTGCGGCCGGGACTGGGCAGTTCTTC,CASSLAAGTGQFF
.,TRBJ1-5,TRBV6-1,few,TGTGCCAGCAGTGATTTTGATTCGGGGATTCAGCCCCAGCATTTT,CASSDFDSGIQPQHF
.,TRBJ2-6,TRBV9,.,TGTGCCAGCAGCGTAGTAGCTAGGTTCGGGGCGGGGGGGGCCAACGTCCTGACTTTC,CASSVVARFGAGGANVLTF
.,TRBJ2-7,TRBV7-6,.,TGTGCCAGCAGCTTTAATAGGGGATCCTACGAGCAGTACTTC,CASSFNRGSYEQYF
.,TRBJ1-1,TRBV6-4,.,TGTGCCAGCAGTGTGAGCCCGGGAAACACTGAAGCTTTCTTT,CASSVSPGNTEAFF
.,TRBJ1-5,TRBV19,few,TGTGCCGGCAATCAATTCTCCTGTTCAGGGGTCAATCAGCCCCAGCATTTT,CAGNQFSCSGVNQPQHF
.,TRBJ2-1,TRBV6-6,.,TGTGCCAGCAGTTACGACCCGCGGACTCGATTCTTC,CASSYDPRTRFF
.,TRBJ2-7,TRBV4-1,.,TGCGCCAGCAGCCTTTCGGTCGGGGGTTACGAGCAGTACTTC,CASSLSVGGYEQYF
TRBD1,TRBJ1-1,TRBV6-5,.,TGTGCCAGCAGAAAAGGACAGGGCGGCACTGAAGCTTTCTTT,CASRKGQGGTEAFF
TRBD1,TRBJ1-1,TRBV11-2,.,TGTGCCAGCAGCTTGGACAGGGTGAACACTGAAGCTTTCTTT,CASSLDRVNTEAFF
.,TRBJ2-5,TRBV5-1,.,TGCGCCAGCAGCTTAGGTCACAGTGGGGAGACCCAGTACTTC,CASSLGHSGETQYF
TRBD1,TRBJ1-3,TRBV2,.,TGTGCCAGCAGCAACGACAGGGGTGGAAACACCATATATTTT,CASSNDRGGNTIYF
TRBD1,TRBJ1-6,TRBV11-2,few,TGTGCCAGCAGCTTGGACAGGGGTTCACCCCTCCACTTT,CASSLDRGSPLHF
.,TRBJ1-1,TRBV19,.,TGTGCCAGTAGTATCAGGGGATTAACTGAAGCTTTCTTT,CASSIRGLTEAFF
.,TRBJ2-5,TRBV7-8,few,TGTGCCAGCAGCTTAGGTTTCCAGGGGCTACAAGAGACCCAGTACTTC,CASSLGFQGLQETQYF
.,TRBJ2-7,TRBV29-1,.,TGCAGCGGGGGGGACAGCTCCTACGAGCAGTACTTC,CSGGDSSYEQYF
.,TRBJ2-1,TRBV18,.,TGTGCCAGCTCACCAGGGGCACCCTCCTACAATGAGCAGTTCTTC,CASSPGAPSYNEQFF
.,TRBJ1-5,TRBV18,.,TGTGCCAGCTCACCGGACAGAAATCAGCCCCAGCATTTT,CASSPDRNQPQHF
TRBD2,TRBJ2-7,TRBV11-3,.,TGTGCCAGCAGCTCCACTCAGACTAGCGGGACCTACGAGCAGTACTTC,CASSSTQTSGTYEQYF
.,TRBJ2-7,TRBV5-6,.,TGTGCCAGCAGCCTGAGATCAGGGTTTGAGCAGTACTTC,CASSLRSGFEQYF
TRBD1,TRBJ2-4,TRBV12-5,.,TGTGCTAGTGGAGCCTCCGGGACAGAGAGCTTCGGGGACATTCAGTACTTC,CASGASGTESFGDIQYF
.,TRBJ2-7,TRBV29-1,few,TGCAGCGTTGTAGTGGGGGGCTACGAGCAGTACTTC,CSVVVGGYEQYF
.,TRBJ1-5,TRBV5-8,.,TGTGCCAGCAGCTTGCGCAGGAATAATCAGCCCCAGCATTTT,CASSLRRNNQPQHF
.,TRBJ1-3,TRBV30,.,TGTGCCTGGAGTGTCGCTTGGGGGGTTGGAAACACCATATATTTT,CAWSVAWGVGNTIYF
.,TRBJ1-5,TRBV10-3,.,TGTGCCATCAGTCGGGGTCTTGATCAGCCCCAGCATTTT,CAISRGLDQPQHF
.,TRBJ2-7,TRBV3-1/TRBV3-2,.,TGTGCCAGCAGCCCAGCCATGCGGGGCGACTACGAGCAGTACTTC,CASSPAMRGDYEQYF
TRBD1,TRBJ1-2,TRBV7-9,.,TGTGCCAGCAGCCAGACAGGGGATTTCGGCTACACCTTC,CASSQTGDFGYTF
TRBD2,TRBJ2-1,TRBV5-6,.,TGTGCCAGCAGCTTGATAACTAGCGGGTGGGTCGATGAGCAGTTCTTC,CASSLITSGWVDEQFF
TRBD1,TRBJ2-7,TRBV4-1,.,TGCGCCAGCAGCCAGTGGGGCGGCACGGGACAGGTCCCTCTCGAGCAGTACTTC,CASSQWGGTGQVPLEQYF
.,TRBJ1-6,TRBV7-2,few,TGTGCCAGCAGCATCAACAGGGCTAGTAATTCACCCCTCCACTTT,CASSINRASNSPLHF
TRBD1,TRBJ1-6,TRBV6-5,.,TGTGCCAGCGGGGACAGGGTCATTAATTCACCCCTCCACTTT,CASGDRVINSPLHF
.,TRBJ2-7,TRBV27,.,TGTGCCAGCAGCCTAGGTCTAACCTACGAGCAGTACTTC,CASSLGLTYEQYF
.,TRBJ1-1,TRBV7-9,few,TGTGCCAGCAGCTTTCAGGCGGGCACTGAAGCTTTCTTT,CASSFQAGTEAFF
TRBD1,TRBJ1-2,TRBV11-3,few,TGTGCCAGCAGCCTTGGGACAGGGCGCTATGGCTACACCTTC,CASSLGTGRYGYTF
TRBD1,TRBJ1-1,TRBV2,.,TGTGCCAGCACTTCTACCGGGACAGGGAACACTGAAGCTTTCTTT,CASTSTGTGNTEAFF
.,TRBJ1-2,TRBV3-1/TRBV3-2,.,TGTGCCAGCAGCCAAAACCTCGCGAATGGCTACACCTTC,CASSQNLANGYTF
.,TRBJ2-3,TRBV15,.,TGTGCCACCAGCAGAGATTACATGGACTTTATACAGTATTTT,CATSRDYMDFIQYF
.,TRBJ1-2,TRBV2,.,TGTGCCAGCAGTAAATCCTCCTATGGCTACACCTTC,CASSKSSYGYTF
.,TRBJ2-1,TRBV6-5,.,TGTGCCAGCCTACTTGACAGGAACTACAATGAGCAGTTCTTC,CASLLDRNYNEQFF